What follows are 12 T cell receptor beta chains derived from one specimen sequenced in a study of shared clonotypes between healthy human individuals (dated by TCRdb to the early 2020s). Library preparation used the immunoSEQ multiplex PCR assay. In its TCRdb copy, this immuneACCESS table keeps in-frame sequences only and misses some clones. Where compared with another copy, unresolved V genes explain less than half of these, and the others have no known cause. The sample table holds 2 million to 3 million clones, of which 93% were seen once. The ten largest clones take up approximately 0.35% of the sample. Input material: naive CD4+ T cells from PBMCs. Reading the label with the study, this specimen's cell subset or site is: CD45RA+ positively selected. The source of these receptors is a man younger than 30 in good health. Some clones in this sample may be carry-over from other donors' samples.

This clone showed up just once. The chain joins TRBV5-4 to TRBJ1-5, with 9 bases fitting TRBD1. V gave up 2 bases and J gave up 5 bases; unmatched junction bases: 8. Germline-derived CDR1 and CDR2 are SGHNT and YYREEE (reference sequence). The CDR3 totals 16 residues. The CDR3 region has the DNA TGTGCCAGCAGCTTTACCGGGACAGGGCTTCATCAGCCCCAGCATTTT. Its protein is CASSFTGTGLHQPQHF. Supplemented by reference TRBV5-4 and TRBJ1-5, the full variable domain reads ETGVTQSPTHLIKTRGQQVTLRCSSQSGHNTVSWYQQALGQGPQFIFQYYREEENGRGNFPPRFSGLQFPNYSSELNVNALELDDSALYLCASSFTGTGLHQPQHFGDGTRLSIL.

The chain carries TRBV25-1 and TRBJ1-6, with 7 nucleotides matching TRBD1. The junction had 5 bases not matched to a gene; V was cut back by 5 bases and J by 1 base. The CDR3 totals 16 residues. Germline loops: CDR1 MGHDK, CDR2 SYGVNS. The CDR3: CASSPTTGSYNSPLHF. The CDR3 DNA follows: TGTGCCAGCAGTCCAACGACAGGGTCCTATAATTCACCCCTCCACTTT. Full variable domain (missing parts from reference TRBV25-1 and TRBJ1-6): EADIYQTPRYLVIGTGKKITLECSQTMGHDKMYWYQQDPGMELHLIHYSYGVNSTEKGDLSSESTVSRIRTEHFPLTLESARPSHTSQYLCASSPTTGSYNSPLHFGNGTRLTVT.

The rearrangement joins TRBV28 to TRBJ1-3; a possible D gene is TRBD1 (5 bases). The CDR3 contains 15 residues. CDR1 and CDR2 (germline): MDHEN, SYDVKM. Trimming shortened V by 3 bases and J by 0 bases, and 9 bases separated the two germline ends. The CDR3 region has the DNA TGTGCCAGCAGTTTTGCAGGGTACTCTGGAAACACCATATATTTT. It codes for CASSFAGYSGNTIYF.

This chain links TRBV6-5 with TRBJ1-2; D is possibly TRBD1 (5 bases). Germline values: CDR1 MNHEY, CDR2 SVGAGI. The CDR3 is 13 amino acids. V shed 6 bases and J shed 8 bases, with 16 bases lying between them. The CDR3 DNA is TGTGCCAGCAGCCGGGGCGGGGTCGGCGGCTACACCTTC. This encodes CASSRGGVGGYTF.

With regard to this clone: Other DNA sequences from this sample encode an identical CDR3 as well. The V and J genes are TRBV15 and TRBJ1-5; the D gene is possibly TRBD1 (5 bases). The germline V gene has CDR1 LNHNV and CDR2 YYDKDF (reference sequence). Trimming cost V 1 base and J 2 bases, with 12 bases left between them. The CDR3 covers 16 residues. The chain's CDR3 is CATSRGGGGGNQPQHF. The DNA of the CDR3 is TGTGCCACCAGCAGAGGTGGGGGAGGGGGCAATCAGCCCCAGCATTTT.

In DNA, the CDR3 is TGTGCCAGCAGCTCAGCAGACACCGGGGAGCTGTTTTTT. This sequence encodes CASSSADTGELFF. The chain links TRBV7-7 to TRBJ2-2; D is unresolved. Trimming cost V 4 bases and J 3 bases, with 6 bases left between them. The CDR3 totals 13 residues. Germline CDR1 is SSHAT and CDR2 is FNYEAQ (reference sequence). The full variable domain, with the rest looked up from reference TRBV7-7 and TRBJ2-2, is GAGVSQSPRYKVTKRGQDVTLRCDPISSHATLYWYQQALGQGPEFLTYFNYEAQPDKSGLPSDRFSAERPEGSISTLTIQRTEQRDSAMYRCASSSADTGELFFGEGSRLTVL.

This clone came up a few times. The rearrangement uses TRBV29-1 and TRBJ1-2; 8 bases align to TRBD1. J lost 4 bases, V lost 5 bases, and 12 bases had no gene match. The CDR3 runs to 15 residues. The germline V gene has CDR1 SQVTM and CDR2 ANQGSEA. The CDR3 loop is CSVFLTGGFLYGYTF. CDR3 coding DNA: TGCAGCGTTTTCCTTACAGGGGGATTTCTCTATGGCTACACCTTC.

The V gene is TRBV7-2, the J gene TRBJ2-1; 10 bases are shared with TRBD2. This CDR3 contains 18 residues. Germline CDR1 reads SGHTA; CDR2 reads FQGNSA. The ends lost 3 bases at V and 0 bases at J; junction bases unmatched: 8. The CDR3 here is CASSFQGTSVSSYNEQFF. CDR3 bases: TGTGCCAGCAGCTTTCAAGGGACTAGCGTGAGCTCCTACAATGAGCAGTTCTTC. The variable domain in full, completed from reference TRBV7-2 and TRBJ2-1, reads GAGVSQSPSNKVTEKGKDVELRCDPISGHTALYWYRQSLGQGLEFLIYFQGNSAPDKSGLPSDRFSAERTGGSVSTLTIQRTQQEDSAVYLCASSFQGTSVSSYNEQFFGPGTRLTVL.

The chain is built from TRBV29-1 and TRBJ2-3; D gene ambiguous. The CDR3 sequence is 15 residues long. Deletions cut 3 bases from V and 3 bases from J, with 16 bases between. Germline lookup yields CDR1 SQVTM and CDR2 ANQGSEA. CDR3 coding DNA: TGCAGCGTTGACTTGGCTGCTATAGGGACAGATACGCAGTATTTT. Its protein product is CSVDLAAIGTDTQYF.

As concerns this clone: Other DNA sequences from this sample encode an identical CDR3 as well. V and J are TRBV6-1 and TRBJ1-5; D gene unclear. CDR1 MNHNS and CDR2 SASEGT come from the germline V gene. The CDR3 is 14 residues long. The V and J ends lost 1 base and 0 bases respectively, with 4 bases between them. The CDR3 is CASSEGISNQPQHF. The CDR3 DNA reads TGTGCCAGCAGTGAAGGGATTAGCAATCAGCCCCAGCATTTT.

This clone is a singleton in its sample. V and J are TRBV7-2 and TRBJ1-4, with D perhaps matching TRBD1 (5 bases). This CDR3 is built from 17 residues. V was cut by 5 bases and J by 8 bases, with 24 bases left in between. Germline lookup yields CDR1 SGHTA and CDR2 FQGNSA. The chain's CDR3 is CASSPTGRGRVGEKLFF. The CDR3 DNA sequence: TGTGCCAGCAGCCCGACCGGACGGGGGAGAGTAGGGGAAAAACTGTTTTTT.

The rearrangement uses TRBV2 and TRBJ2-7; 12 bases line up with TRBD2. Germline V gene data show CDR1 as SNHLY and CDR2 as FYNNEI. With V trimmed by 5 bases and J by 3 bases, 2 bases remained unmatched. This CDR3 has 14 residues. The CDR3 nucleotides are TGTGCCAGCAGTAGGACTAGCGGGATCTACGAGCAGTACTTC. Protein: CASSRTSGIYEQYF. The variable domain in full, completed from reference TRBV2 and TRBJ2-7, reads EPEVTQTPSHQVTQMGQEVILRCVPISNHLYFYWYRQILGQKVEFLVSFYNNEISEKSEIFDDQFSVERPDGSNFTLKIRSTKLEDSAMYFCASSRTSGIYEQYFGPGTRLTVT.